A single sample is the source of the 24 T cell receptor beta chains below, sequenced in a study of metastatic and nonmetastatic thyroid tumors. TCRdb re-clonotyped the PCR reads through MiXCR. The table shows around 34,000 clones, with less than 20% occurring only once. No treatment had been given to any patient before thyroid surgery. The specimen sequenced was blood. Source of these receptors: a female donor with papillary thyroid cancer or a benign thyroid nodule (not recorded which). Some clones in this sample may be carry-over from other donors' samples.

This clone was found many times. The J gene is TRBJ1-1, the V gene TRBV6-1; D not certain. This CDR3 region has 13 residues. V was clipped by 5 bases and J by 2 bases, with 9 bases between them. CDR1 and CDR2 from the germline V gene are MNHNS and SASEGT. The CDR3 reads CASSPDFNTEAFF. The CDR3 DNA reads TGTGCCAGCAGTCCGGACTTCAACACTGAAGCTTTCTTT.

The rearrangement uses TRBV20-1 and TRBJ1-2, with D tentatively TRBD1 (6 bases). Trimming took off 2 bases at V and 2 bases at J, with 12 bases between the two ends. Germline V gene data show CDR1 as DFQATT and CDR2 as SNEGSKA (reference sequence). CDR3 length: 14 amino acids. CDR3 sequence: CSARQDSINYGYTF. CDR3 DNA sequence: TGCAGTGCTAGACAGGACAGTATCAACTATGGCTACACCTTC.

The V and J genes are TRBV5-1 and TRBJ1-1; 7 positions agree with TRBD1. J was trimmed by 12 bases and V by 1 base; bases with no gene match: 9. Germline V CDR1 and CDR2: SGHRS, YFSETQ. This CDR3 is built from 13 residues. CDR3 bases: TGCGCCAGCAGCTTGACAGGGGACACTGACCCTTTCTTT. Protein: CASSLTGDTDPFF.

Regarding this clone: Mismatch with germline at one junction end may stem from a read error. The chain employs TRBV27 and TRBJ1-2, with unresolved D. CDR3 length: 13 residues. Germline V gene sequence: CDR1 MNHEY, CDR2 SMNVEV (reference sequence). CDR3 nucleotides: TGTGCCAGCAGCTTCGAGGGTAACTATGGTAACTCCTTC. It encodes CASSFEGNYGNSF.

This clone was counted many times. This rearrangement joins TRBV20-1 to TRBJ2-2; possible D gene TRBD2, 5 bases. The CDR3 has 13 amino acids. Germline V lookup: CDR1 DFQATT, CDR2 SNEGSKA (reference sequence). Deletions cut 5 bases from V and 5 bases from J, with 12 bases between. CDR3 sequence (DNA): TGCAGTGCTGGTATCCCGGGGACCGGGGAGCTGTTTTTT. Protein: CSAGIPGTGELFF.

The count of this clone is one. The missing conserved phenylalanine or tryptophan at the end of this CDR3 makes a read error likely. V usage is TRBV6-2 or TRBV6-3 and J usage is TRBJ1-2, with unresolved D. This CDR3 is 12 amino acids long. In germline, CDR1 is MNHEY, CDR2 SVGEGT. With 5 bases removed from V and 3 bases from J, the gap between germline ends came to 7 bases. In DNA form, the CDR3 reads TGTGCCAGCAGTATAAAGGACTATGGCTACACCTTA. It is translated as CASSIKDYGYTL.

Regarding this clone: A junction end diverges from the germline sequence, so it may reflect a read error. The chain employs TRBV7-9 and TRBJ2-1, with D tentatively TRBD2 (5 bases). Per germline, CDR1 SEHNR and CDR2 FQNEAQ (reference sequence). The length of the CDR3 is 11 residues. CDR3 DNA sequence: TGTGCCAGCAGCCCGGAGAGGGTCCGGGTCTTC. Translation gives CASSPERVRVF.

V usage is TRBV6-5 and J usage is TRBJ2-7, with 10 bases aligning to TRBD2. Germline CDR1 and CDR2: MNHEY and SVGAGI. V lost 4 bases and J lost 7; bases outside the gene matches: 10. The CDR3 totals 15 residues. The CDR3 spells CASSLETSGLGEQYF. The DNA of the CDR3 is TGTGCCAGCAGTTTGGAGACTAGCGGGTTGGGGGAGCAGTACTTC.

Relative to its sample, this clone is medium-sized (0.01 to 0.1%). This chain connects TRBV5-1 to TRBJ2-6; TRBD1 is a possible D gene (6 bases). This CDR3 comprises 17 residues. Deletions cut 6 bases from V and 2 bases from J, with 18 bases between. Germline lookup yields CDR1 SGHRS and CDR2 YFSETQ. The CDR3 loop reads CASTPDQAGAGANVLTF. For the CDR3, the DNA is TGCGCCAGCACCCCCGATCAAGCAGGGGCTGGGGCCAACGTCCTGACTTTC.

A note on this clone: An end of the junction does not agree with germline; a read error may underlie this. The chain carries TRBV2 and TRBJ2-3; D uncertain. This CDR3 spans 15 amino acids. Germline assignment: CDR1 SNHLY and CDR2 FYNNEI. CDR3 in DNA: TGTGCCTCCCTCCTGCTACTTGAACGCACAGCTACGCAGTATTTT. It is translated as CASLLLLERTATQYF.

This clone was seen many times. This rearrangement joins TRBV29-1 to TRBJ1-6; no clear D gene. The germline gives CDR1 SQVTM, CDR2 ANQGSEA. The CDR3 has 13 amino acids. V was trimmed by 4 bases and J by 6 bases, leaving 10 bases between them. In DNA form, the CDR3 reads TGCAGCGTTGGGTCAGGAGGTAATTCACCCCTCCACTTT. This gives the protein CSVGSGGNSPLHF.

The gene calls are TRBV2 and TRBJ2-3; no clear D. Looked up from germline, CDR1 is SNHLY and CDR2 is FYNNEI. The CDR3 has 16 residues. The V and J ends lost 6 bases and 4 bases respectively, with 20 bases between them. CDR3 amino acids: CASRLRSASGADTQYF. The CDR3 nucleotides read TGTGCCAGCAGATTAAGGTCCGCATCTGGCGCAGATACGCAGTATTTT.

This clone appeared many times. The genes are TRBV10-3 and TRBJ2-5; 8 nucleotides align to TRBD2. Germline-derived CDR1 and CDR2 are ENHRY and SYGVKD. The CDR3 has 14 residues. V shed 6 bases and J 3 bases; nucleotides not matched to a gene: 6. CDR3 nucleotides: TGTGCCATCAGCCGCCGGGGGGGGGAAGAGACCCAGTACTTC. It codes for CAISRRGGEETQYF.

Many counts were recorded for this clone. This chain links TRBV6-1 with TRBJ1-4, with D possibly TRBD1 on 5 matching bases. V lost 8 bases and J lost 0, with 13 bases in between. The CDR3 extends over 15 amino acids. Germline V gene sequence: CDR1 MNHNS, CDR2 SASEGT. CDR3: CASCAGISTNEKLFF. In DNA form, the CDR3 reads TGTGCCAGCTGCGCAGGGATTTCAACTAATGAAAAACTGTTTTTT.

The chain is built from TRBV3-1 and TRBJ2-2; D not certain. CDR1 is LGHDT, CDR2 YNNKEL, per germline (reference sequence). CDR3 length: 14 residues. Trimming cost V 4 bases and J 3 bases, with 9 bases left between them. The CDR3: CASSRGAYTGELFF. For the CDR3, the DNA is TGTGCCAGCAGCCGAGGCGCCTACACCGGGGAGCTGTTTTTT. Full variable domain (remainder filled in from reference TRBV3-1 and TRBJ2-2): DTAVSQTPKYLVTQMGNDKSIKCEQNLGHDTMYWYKQDSKKFLKIMFSYNNKELIINETVPNRFSPKSPDKAHLNLHINSLELGDSAVYFCASSRGAYTGELFFGEGSRLTVL.

In its sample, this clone was seen many times. The genes are TRBV4-1 and TRBJ1-5; D gene unclear. V lost 0 bases, J lost 0 bases, and 24 bases lay in between. The V gene's germline CDR1 is MGHRA and CDR2 YSYEKL. The CDR3 is 21 residues long. Written as DNA, the CDR3 is TGCGCCAGCAGCCAAGACCCACCCGTTTCCGCCCAGTCCTATAGCAATCAGCCCCAGCATTTT. It translates to CASSQDPPVSAQSYSNQPQHF.

This clone showed up many times. The chain carries TRBV11-3 and TRBJ2-3; unclear D gene. V lost 3 bases and J lost 0, with 10 bases in between. The CDR3 contains 15 residues. Looked up from germline, CDR1 is SGHNT and CDR2 is YENEEA. CDR3 coding DNA: TGTGCCAGCAGCTTGCTGCTTAGGAGCACAGATACGCAGTATTTT. Protein sequence: CASSLLLRSTDTQYF.

The sample holds many counts of this clone. The gene calls are TRBV7-8 and TRBJ2-7; D possibly uses TRBD1 or TRBD2 (5 bases each). The CDR3 has 14 residues. V was pared by 3 bases and J by 3 bases, with 12 bases between. Germline CDR1 and CDR2: SGHVS and FQNEAQ. Here the CDR3 DNA reads TGTGCCAGCAGCTTTGGGACGCTCAGCTACGAGCAGTACTTC. It codes for CASSFGTLSYEQYF.

This clone is categorized as medium-sized. The rearrangement joins TRBV6-5 to TRBJ2-5; possible D gene TRBD1, 6 bases. Trimming took 1 base from V and 5 from J, leaving 11 bases between them. Per the germline V gene, CDR1 is MNHEY and CDR2 is SVGAGI. The CDR3 is 14 amino acids. The CDR3 loop is CASSYLQGWETQYF. The CDR3 DNA sequence: TGTGCCAGCAGTTACTTACAGGGATGGGAGACCCAGTACTTC.

This clone turned up a few times. V is TRBV20-1 and J is TRBJ2-5; no clear D. The CDR3 runs 14 residues. The V end lost 3 bases, the J end lost 7 bases, and 18 bases lay between the germline ends. Germline CDR1 is DFQATT and CDR2 is SNEGSKA (reference sequence). This CDR3 reads CSASGLAPFVTQYF. The CDR3 nucleotides are TGCAGTGCTAGTGGTCTGGCTCCCTTTGTGACCCAGTACTTC.

This clone was observed a handful of times. As DNA, the CDR3 is TGTGCCATCAGTGGACGGGGACAGCGAGATGGCTACACCTTC. Translating it yields CAISGRGQRDGYTF. This chain links TRBV10-3 with TRBJ1-2; 7 nucleotides line up with TRBD1. The CDR3 contains 14 residues. Germline V CDR1 and CDR2: ENHRY, SYGVKD. V trimming: 4 bases; J trimming: 6 bases; junction bases outside the gene matches: 8.

This clone showed up many times. The CDR3 DNA sequence: TGTGCCAGTCAATATTCGGGCGAAAAACTGTTTTTT. Translated, it gives CASQYSGEKLFF. The chain carries TRBV6-1 and TRBJ1-4; no clear D. Per the germline V gene, CDR1 is MNHNS and CDR2 is SASEGT. The V end lost 9 bases, the J end lost 8 bases, and 13 bases lay between the germline ends. This CDR3 region has 12 residues.

The CDR3 DNA reads TGTGCCAGCTCACCAGGCGCAACACGGAGAGGCTACACCTTC. Translating it yields CASSPGATRRGYTF. The chain recombines TRBV18 with TRBJ1-2; D gene uncertain. Deletions cut 2 bases from V and 8 bases from J, with 15 bases between. The CDR3 is 14 residues long. The V gene's germline CDR1 is KGHSH and CDR2 LQKENI. The full variable domain, rest sourced from reference TRBV18 and TRBJ1-2, is NAGVMQNPRHLVRRRGQEARLRCSPMKGHSHVYWYRQLPEEGLKFMVYLQKENIIDESGMPKERFSAEFPKEGPSILRIQQVVRGDSAAYFCASSPGATRRGYTFGSGTRLTVV.

Of note for this clone: A read error is possible here, since a much larger clone lies one base away. Other DNA sequences from this sample encode an identical CDR3 as well. The V gene is TRBV2, the J gene TRBJ2-7; D gene unclear. This CDR3 comprises 11 residues. Germline CDR1 is SNHLY and CDR2 is FYNNEI. V lost 6 bases, J lost 5 bases, and 8 bases lay in between. The CDR3 DNA is TGTGCCAGCAGAGACATTGACGAGCAGTACTTC. Translation gives CASRDIDEQYF.